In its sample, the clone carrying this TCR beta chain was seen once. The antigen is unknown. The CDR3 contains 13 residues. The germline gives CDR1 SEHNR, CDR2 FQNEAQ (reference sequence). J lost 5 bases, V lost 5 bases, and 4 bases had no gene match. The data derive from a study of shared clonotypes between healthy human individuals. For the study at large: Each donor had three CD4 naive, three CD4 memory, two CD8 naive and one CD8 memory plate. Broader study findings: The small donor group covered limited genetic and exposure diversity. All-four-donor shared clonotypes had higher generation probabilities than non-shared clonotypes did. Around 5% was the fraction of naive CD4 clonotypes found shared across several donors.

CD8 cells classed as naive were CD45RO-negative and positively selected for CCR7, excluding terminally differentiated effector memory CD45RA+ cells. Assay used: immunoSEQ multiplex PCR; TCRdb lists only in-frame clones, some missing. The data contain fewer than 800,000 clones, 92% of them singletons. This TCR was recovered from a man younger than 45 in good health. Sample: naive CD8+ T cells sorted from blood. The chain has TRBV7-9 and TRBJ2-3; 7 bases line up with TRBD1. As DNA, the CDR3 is TGTGCCAGCAGCGAACAGGGGAAAGATACGCAGTATTTT. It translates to CASSEQGKDTQYF. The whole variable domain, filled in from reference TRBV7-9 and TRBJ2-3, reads DTGVSQNPRHKITKRGQNVTFRCDPISEHNRLYWYRQTLGQGPEFLTYFQNEAQLEKSRLLSDRFSAERPKGSFSTLEIQRTEQGDSAMYLCASSEQGKDTQYFGPGTRLTVL.